The rows below give T cell receptor beta chains drawn from one sample of a study of blood T cell repertoires in COVID-19. The protocol was immunoSEQ multiplex PCR, while the TCRdb copy is restricted to in-frame clones and leaves out a portion. Of around 200,000 clones listed, approximately 83% were seen once; the top ten hold 2% to 3%. The specimen was peripheral blood. The source is a woman aged 40-49 years with active or convalescent COVID-19. Each CDR3 is given with its conserved first and last residue. A D gene is named only where the DNA matches it firmly. Some rows have no size entry. The others give once, few or many, or a class for an expanded clone.

V gene: TRBV2; clone size: NA; J gene: TRBJ1-5; D gene: NA; CDR3 DNA: TGTGCCAGCAGTTCGGGGGGTCAGCCCCAGCATTTT; CDR3 protein: CASSSGGQPQHF
V gene: TRBV21-1; clone size: NA; J gene: TRBJ2-7; D gene: NA; CDR3 DNA: TGTGCCAGCAGCAACCCCCGCCGTCGAGAACCGTCCTACGAGCAGTACTTC; CDR3 protein: CASSNPRRREPSYEQYF
V gene: TRBV6-4; clone size: NA; J gene: TRBJ2-3; D gene: NA; CDR3 DNA: TGTGCCAGCAGTGTAGAAGAGGGAGATACGCAGTATTTT; CDR3 protein: CASSVEEGDTQYF
V gene: TRBV7-8; clone size: NA; J gene: TRBJ1-1; D gene: NA; CDR3 DNA: TGTGCCAGCAGCGTCCGACAGAGTGGCCACACTGAAGCTTTCTTT; CDR3 protein: CASSVRQSGHTEAFF
V gene: TRBV9; clone size: NA; J gene: TRBJ1-3; D gene: TRBD1; CDR3 DNA: TGTGCCAGCAGCACAAGACAGGGCTCGGGAAACACCATATATTTT; CDR3 protein: CASSTRQGSGNTIYF
V gene: TRBV5-4; clone size: NA; J gene: TRBJ2-3; D gene: NA; CDR3 DNA: TGTGCCAGCAGCTTTCAAGCGGACTATACGCAGTATTTT; CDR3 protein: CASSFQADYTQYF
V gene: TRBV9; clone size: NA; J gene: TRBJ2-1; D gene: NA; CDR3 DNA: TGTGCCAGCAGCGTAGAGTGGGCCTTTGCTTCCTACAATGAGCAGTTCTTC; CDR3 protein: CASSVEWAFASYNEQFF
V gene: TRBV25-1; clone size: NA; J gene: TRBJ2-7; D gene: TRBD2; CDR3 DNA: TGTGCCAGCAGTGAGGTCGAATGGACTAGCGGCCTCTACGAGCAGTACTTC; CDR3 protein: CASSEVEWTSGLYEQYF
V gene: TRBV7-9; clone size: NA; J gene: TRBJ1-3; D gene: NA; CDR3 DNA: TGTGCCAGCAGCTTAGGAGCAGGGACTGGAAACACCATATATTTT; CDR3 protein: CASSLGAGTGNTIYF
V gene: TRBV27; clone size: NA; J gene: TRBJ1-1; D gene: NA; CDR3 DNA: TGTGCCAGCAGTTTAAAGTATCGGGTGACGGGCACTGAAGCTTTCTTT; CDR3 protein: CASSLKYRVTGTEAFF
V gene: TRBV11-2; clone size: NA; J gene: TRBJ2-5; D gene: NA; CDR3 DNA: TGTGCCAGCAGCCCGAGCCAAGAGACCCAGTACTTC; CDR3 protein: CASSPSQETQYF
V gene: TRBV6-6; clone size: NA; J gene: TRBJ2-1; D gene: NA; CDR3 DNA: TGTGCCAGCAGTTACGGGACAACTAACAATGAGCAGTTCTTC; CDR3 protein: CASSYGTTNNEQFF
V gene: TRBV6-6; clone size: NA; J gene: TRBJ1-2; D gene: NA; CDR3 DNA: TGTGCCAGCACCGCCCGGGATGGCTACACCTTC; CDR3 protein: CASTARDGYTF
V gene: TRBV24-1; clone size: once; J gene: TRBJ2-2; D gene: TRBD1; CDR3 DNA: TGTGCCACCAGTGACCCGGGACAGCTCACCGGGGAGCTGTTTTTT; CDR3 protein: CATSDPGQLTGELFF
V gene: TRBV19; clone size: few; J gene: TRBJ1-1; D gene: NA; CDR3 DNA: TGTGCCAGTAGTCTCGGCAGGGTGGGGACTGAAGCTTTCTTT; CDR3 protein: CASSLGRVGTEAFF
V gene: TRBV4-3; clone size: NA; J gene: TRBJ1-4; D gene: NA; CDR3 DNA: TGCGCCAGCAGCCAAGATCGGGTTAAGCTGTTTTTT; CDR3 protein: CASSQDRVKLFF
V gene: TRBV28; clone size: NA; J gene: TRBJ1-6; D gene: NA; CDR3 DNA: TGTGCCACCGGAAAGGCAGGACAGTATAATTCACCCCTCCACTTT; CDR3 protein: CATGKAGQYNSPLHF
V gene: TRBV30; clone size: many; J gene: TRBJ1-4; D gene: NA; CDR3 DNA: TGTGCCTGGAGTGTCGACAGTGATGAAAAACTGTTTTTT; CDR3 protein: CAWSVDSDEKLFF
V gene: TRBV2; clone size: NA; J gene: TRBJ1-2; D gene: TRBD1; CDR3 DNA: TGTGCCAGCACAACCGAACAGGGGATTGGCTACACCTTC; CDR3 protein: CASTTEQGIGYTF
V gene: TRBV3-1/TRBV3-2; clone size: NA; J gene: TRBJ1-2; D gene: TRBD1; CDR3 DNA: TGTGCCAGCAGCCAAGATTCAGGGCAGGGGGATGGCTACACCTTC; CDR3 protein: CASSQDSGQGDGYTF
V gene: TRBV27; clone size: NA; J gene: TRBJ1-6; D gene: NA; CDR3 DNA: TGTGCCAGCACGGCGGTCTATAATTCACCCCTCCACTTT; CDR3 protein: CASTAVYNSPLHF
V gene: TRBV25-1; clone size: NA; J gene: TRBJ1-1; D gene: NA; CDR3 DNA: TGTGCCAGCAGTGCGGGACATCCAAACACTGAAGCTTTCTTT; CDR3 protein: CASSAGHPNTEAFF
V gene: TRBV24-1; clone size: NA; J gene: TRBJ2-3; D gene: TRBD1; CDR3 DNA: TGTGCCACCGGACAGGACAGCCTTCCAGATACGCAGTATTTT; CDR3 protein: CATGQDSLPDTQYF
V gene: TRBV24-1; clone size: few; J gene: TRBJ1-1; D gene: NA; CDR3 DNA: TGTGCCACCAGCGGGACTGGGCCCGGAGCTTTCTTT; CDR3 protein: CATSGTGPGAFF
V gene: TRBV5-1; clone size: NA; J gene: TRBJ1-2; D gene: NA; CDR3 DNA: TGCGCCAGCAGCTTGTTGGGGCAAGACTATGGCTACACCTTC; CDR3 protein: CASSLLGQDYGYTF